This record concerns one T cell receptor beta chain sequence. The antigen remains unidentified. This entry belongs to a study of cytomegalovirus exposure and HLA in healthy donors. Study observations and caveats: Researchers catalogued under 200 TCR beta chains as cytomegalovirus-associated.

CDR3 size: 14 residues. In germline, CDR1 is MNHNS, CDR2 SASEGT. The V and J ends lost 2 bases and 5 bases respectively, with 10 bases between them. Using immunoSEQ multiplex PCR, the repertoire was profiled, and TCRdb retains in-frame clones only, with some absent. The sample has 55,000 to 65,000 clones; about 96% are singletons. The chain has TRBV6-1 and TRBJ2-4, with a tentative D call TRBD2 (5 bases). The receptor was isolated from a man aged 18-30 years in good health and CMV-seronegative. Input material: PBMCs. The CDR3 DNA reads as TGTGCCAGCAGTGAATGGACGGAGGAAAACATTCAGTACTTC. Translation gives CASSEWTEENIQYF.